This T cell receptor beta chain was captured by sequencing in a study of blood T cell repertoires in COVID-19. The V gene's germline CDR1 is ENHRY and CDR2 SYGVKD. The CDR3 totals 13 residues. V trimming: 6 bases; J trimming: 8 bases; junction bases outside the gene matches: 8. Sequencing used immunoSEQ multiplex PCR; TCRdb keeps in-frame clones, though not all of them. The repertoire holds more than 40,000 clones, 80% to 85% seen once, with approximately 14% in the top ten. The V call is TRBV10-3, the J call TRBJ1-2; 8 bases line up with TRBD1. This TCR derives from a human donor with acute or convalescent COVID-19. The donor label of this sample is uncertain. Sequenced: peripheral blood. The CDR3 region has the DNA TGTGCCATCAGACCGGACAGGGTGGAAGGCTACACCTTC. It translates to CAIRPDRVEGYTF.